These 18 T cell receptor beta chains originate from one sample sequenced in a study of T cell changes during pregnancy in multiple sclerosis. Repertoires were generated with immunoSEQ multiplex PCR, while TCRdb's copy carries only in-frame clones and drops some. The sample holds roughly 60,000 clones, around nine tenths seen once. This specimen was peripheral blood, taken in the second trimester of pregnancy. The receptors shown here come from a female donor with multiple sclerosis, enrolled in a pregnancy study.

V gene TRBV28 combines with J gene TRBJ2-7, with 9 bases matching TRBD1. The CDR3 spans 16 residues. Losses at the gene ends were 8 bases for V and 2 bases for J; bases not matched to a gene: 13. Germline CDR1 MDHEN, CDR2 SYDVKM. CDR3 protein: CASAYKSGTGTYEQYF. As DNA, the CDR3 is TGTGCCAGCGCCTATAAGTCGGGGACAGGGACCTACGAGCAGTACTTC.

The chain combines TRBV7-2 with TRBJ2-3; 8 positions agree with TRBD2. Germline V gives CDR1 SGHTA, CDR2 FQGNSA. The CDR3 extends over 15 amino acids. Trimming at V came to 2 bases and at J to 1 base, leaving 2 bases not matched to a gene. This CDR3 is CASSLLTSGTDTQYF. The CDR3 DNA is TGTGCCAGCAGCTTACTGACTAGCGGCACAGATACGCAGTATTTT.

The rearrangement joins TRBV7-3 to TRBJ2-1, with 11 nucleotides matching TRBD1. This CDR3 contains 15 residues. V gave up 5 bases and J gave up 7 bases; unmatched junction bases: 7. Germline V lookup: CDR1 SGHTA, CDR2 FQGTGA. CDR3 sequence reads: CASSPMDRGRNEQFF. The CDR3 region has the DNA TGTGCCAGCAGCCCGATGGACAGGGGGCGTAATGAGCAGTTCTTC. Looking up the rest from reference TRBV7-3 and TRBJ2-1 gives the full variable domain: GAGVSQTPSNKVTEKGKYVELRCDPISGHTALYWYRQSLGQGPEFLIYFQGTGAADDSGLPNDRFFAVRPEGSVSTLKIQRTERGDSAVYLCASSPMDRGRNEQFFGPGTRLTVL.

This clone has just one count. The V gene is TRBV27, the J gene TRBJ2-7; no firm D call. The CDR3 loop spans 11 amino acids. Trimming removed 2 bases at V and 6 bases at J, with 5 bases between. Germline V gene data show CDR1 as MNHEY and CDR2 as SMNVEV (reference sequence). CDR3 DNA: TGTGCCAGCAGTTTAGGCGGCGAGCAGTACTTC. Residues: CASSLGGEQYF.

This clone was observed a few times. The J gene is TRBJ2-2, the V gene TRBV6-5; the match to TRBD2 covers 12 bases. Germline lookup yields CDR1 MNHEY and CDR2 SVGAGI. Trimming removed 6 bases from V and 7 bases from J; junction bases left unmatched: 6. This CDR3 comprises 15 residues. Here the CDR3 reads CASSRLAGEGGELFF. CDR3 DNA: TGTGCCAGCAGCAGACTAGCGGGAGAGGGCGGGGAGCTGTTTTTT.

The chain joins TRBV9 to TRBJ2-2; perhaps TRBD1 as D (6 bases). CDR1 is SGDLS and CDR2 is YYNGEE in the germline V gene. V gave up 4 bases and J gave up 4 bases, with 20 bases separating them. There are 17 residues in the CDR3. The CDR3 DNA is TGTGCCAGCAGCCTCCGCTCCAGGGGAGATGGCACCGGGGAGCTGTTTTTT. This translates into CASSLRSRGDGTGELFF.

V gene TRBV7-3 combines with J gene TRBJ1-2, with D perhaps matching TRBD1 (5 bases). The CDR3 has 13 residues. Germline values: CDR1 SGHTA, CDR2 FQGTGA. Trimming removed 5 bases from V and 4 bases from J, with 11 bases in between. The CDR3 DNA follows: TGTGCCAGCAGCCACCCCGGGGGCTATGGCTACACCTTC. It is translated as CASSHPGGYGYTF. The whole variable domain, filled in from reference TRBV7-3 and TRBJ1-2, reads GAGVSQTPSNKVTEKGKYVELRCDPISGHTALYWYRQSLGQGPEFLIYFQGTGAADDSGLPNDRFFAVRPEGSVSTLKIQRTERGDSAVYLCASSHPGGYGYTFGSGTRLTVV.

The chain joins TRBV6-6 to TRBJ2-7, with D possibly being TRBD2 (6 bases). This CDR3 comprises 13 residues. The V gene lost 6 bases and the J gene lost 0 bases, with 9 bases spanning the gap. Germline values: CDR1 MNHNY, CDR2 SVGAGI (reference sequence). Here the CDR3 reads CASSLTSSYEQYF. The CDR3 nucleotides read TGTGCCAGCAGCCTGACTAGCTCCTACGAGCAGTACTTC.

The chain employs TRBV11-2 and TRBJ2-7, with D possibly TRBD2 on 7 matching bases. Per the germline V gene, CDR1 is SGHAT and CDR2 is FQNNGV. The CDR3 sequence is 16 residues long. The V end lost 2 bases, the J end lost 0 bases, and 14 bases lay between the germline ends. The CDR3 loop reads CASSLRGAGSSYEQYF. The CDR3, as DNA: TGTGCCAGCAGCTTACGGGGGGCGGGGAGCTCCTACGAGCAGTACTTC.

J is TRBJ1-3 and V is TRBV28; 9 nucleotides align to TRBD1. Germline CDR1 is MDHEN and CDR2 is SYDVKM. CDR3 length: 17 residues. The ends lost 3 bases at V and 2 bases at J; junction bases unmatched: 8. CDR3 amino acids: CASSFSGQGYAGNTIYF. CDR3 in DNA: TGTGCCAGCAGTTTTTCGGGACAGGGTTATGCTGGAAACACCATATATTTT.

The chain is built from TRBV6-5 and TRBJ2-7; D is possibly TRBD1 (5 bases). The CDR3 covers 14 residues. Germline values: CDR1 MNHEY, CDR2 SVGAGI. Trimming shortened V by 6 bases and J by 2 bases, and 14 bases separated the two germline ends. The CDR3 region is CASSMTANTYEQYF. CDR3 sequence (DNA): TGTGCCAGCAGCATGACAGCAAATACCTACGAGCAGTACTTC.

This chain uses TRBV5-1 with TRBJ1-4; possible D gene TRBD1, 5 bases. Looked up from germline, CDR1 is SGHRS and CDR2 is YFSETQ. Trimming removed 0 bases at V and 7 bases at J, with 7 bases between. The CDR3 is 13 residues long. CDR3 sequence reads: CASSLGQGEKLFF. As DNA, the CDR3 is TGCGCCAGCAGCTTGGGTCAGGGTGAAAAACTGTTTTTT.

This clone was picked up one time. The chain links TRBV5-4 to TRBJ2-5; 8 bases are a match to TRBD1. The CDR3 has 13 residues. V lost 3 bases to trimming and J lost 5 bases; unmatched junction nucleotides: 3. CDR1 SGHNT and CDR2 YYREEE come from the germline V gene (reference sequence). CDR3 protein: CASSSTGGETQYF. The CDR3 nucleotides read TGTGCCAGCAGCTCTACAGGGGGTGAGACCCAGTACTTC.

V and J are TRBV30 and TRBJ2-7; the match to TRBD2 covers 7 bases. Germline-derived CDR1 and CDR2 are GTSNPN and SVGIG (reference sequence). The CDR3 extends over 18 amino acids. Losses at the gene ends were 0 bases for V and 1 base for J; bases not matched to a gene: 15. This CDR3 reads CAWSVAGIRVPQSYEQYF. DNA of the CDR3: TGTGCCTGGAGTGTAGCGGGGATCCGGGTGCCACAATCCTACGAGCAGTACTTC.

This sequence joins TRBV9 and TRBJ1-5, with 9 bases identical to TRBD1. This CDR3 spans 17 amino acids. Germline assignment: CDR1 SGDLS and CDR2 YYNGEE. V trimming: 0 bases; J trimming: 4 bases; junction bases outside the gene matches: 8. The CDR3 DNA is TGTGCCAGCAGCGTAGGGGGGGACGGGACAGGGAATCAGCCCCAGCATTTT. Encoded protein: CASSVGGDGTGNQPQHF.

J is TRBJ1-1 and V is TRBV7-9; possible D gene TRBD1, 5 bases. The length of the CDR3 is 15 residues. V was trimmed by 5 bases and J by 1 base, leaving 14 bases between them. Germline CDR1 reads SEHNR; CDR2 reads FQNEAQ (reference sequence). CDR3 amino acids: CASSQDETENTEAFF. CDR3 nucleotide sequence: TGTGCCAGCAGCCAAGATGAGACAGAGAACACTGAAGCTTTCTTT.

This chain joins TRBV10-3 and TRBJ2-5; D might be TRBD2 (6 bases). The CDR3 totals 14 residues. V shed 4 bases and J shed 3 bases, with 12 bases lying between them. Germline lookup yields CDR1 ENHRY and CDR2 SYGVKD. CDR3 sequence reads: CAISGRWGEETQYF. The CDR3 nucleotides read TGTGCCATCAGTGGACGGTGGGGGGAAGAGACCCAGTACTTC.

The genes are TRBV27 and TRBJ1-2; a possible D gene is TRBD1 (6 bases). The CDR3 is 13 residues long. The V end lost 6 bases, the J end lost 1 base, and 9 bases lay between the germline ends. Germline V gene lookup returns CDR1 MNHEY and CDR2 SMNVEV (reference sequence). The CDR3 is CASSGQFNYGYTF. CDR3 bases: TGTGCCAGCAGCGGACAGTTTAACTATGGCTACACCTTC.